Presented here are 18 T cell receptor beta chains from one specimen sequenced in a study of blood T cell repertoires in COVID-19. Method: immunoSEQ multiplex PCR; TCRdb's copy keeps in-frame clones and lacks some. The table shows approximately 87,000 clones, with about four fifths occurring only once. Sequencing input: peripheral blood. All receptors come from an elderly woman with acute or convalescent COVID-19.

V and J are TRBV2 and TRBJ2-1; 9 nucleotides match TRBD1. Germline V gene lookup returns CDR1 SNHLY and CDR2 FYNNEI. CDR3 length equals 14 residues. V lost 7 bases, J lost 7 bases, and 8 bases stayed unmatched. The CDR3 loop reads CASMRDRAINEQFF. DNA for the CDR3: TGTGCCAGCATGCGGGACAGGGCTATTAATGAGCAGTTCTTC.

The CDR3 sequence: CASSRRSSGGQGAQETQYF. In nucleotides, the CDR3 is TGTGCCAGTAGTAGGCGGAGTAGCGGGGGGCAAGGGGCTCAAGAGACCCAGTACTTC. This chain uses TRBV19 with TRBJ2-5; TRBD2 matches 10 bases. The CDR3 length is 19 residues. Germline CDR1 reads LNHDA; CDR2 reads SQIVND (reference sequence). J was trimmed by 2 bases and V by 4 bases; bases with no gene match: 16.

This chain links TRBV18 with TRBJ1-2; D not resolved. Trimming took 6 bases from V and 3 from J, leaving 14 bases between them. The CDR3 has 14 amino acids. The germline gives CDR1 KGHSH, CDR2 LQKENI. This chain's CDR3 is CASSPAGYDYGYTF. The DNA of the CDR3 is TGTGCCAGCTCGCCGGCCGGGTACGACTATGGCTACACCTTC.

This chain uses TRBV6-5 with TRBJ1-2, with D perhaps matching TRBD1 (6 bases). Germline V gene data show CDR1 as MNHEY and CDR2 as SVGAGI. The CDR3 is made up of 15 amino acids. Trimming stripped 6 bases from V and 5 bases from J, with 19 bases between. Here the CDR3 DNA reads TGTGCCAGCAGCCCAAGGGGGGGGCTAAAGTATGGCTACACCTTC. It is translated as CASSPRGGLKYGYTF.

V gene TRBV6-5 combines with J gene TRBJ1-3; 9 nucleotides align to TRBD1. CDR3 length: 15 residues. V dropped 6 bases and J dropped 3; count of bases not matched to a gene: 6. CDR1 and CDR2 (germline): MNHEY, SVGAGI. CDR3 sequence reads: CASSDGGQGGNTIYF. CDR3 sequence (DNA): TGTGCCAGCAGCGATGGGGGACAGGGTGGAAACACCATATATTTT.

This sequence joins TRBV27 and TRBJ1-2, with 10 bases identical to TRBD1. Trimming at V came to 3 bases and at J to 8 bases, leaving 6 bases not matched to a gene. This CDR3 spans 14 amino acids. Germline-derived CDR1 and CDR2 are MNHEY and SMNVEV (reference sequence). The CDR3 sequence is CASSLGTGVGGYTF. CDR3 DNA: TGTGCCAGCAGTTTGGGGACAGGGGTAGGCGGCTACACCTTC.

The CDR3 is CASSFGVDLVGQPQHF. As DNA, the CDR3 is TGTGCCAGCAGCTTTGGTGTGGATCTAGTCGGTCAGCCCCAGCATTTT. The chain is built from TRBV5-6 and TRBJ1-5; D gene ambiguous. Germline CDR1 reads SGHDT; CDR2 reads YYEEEE. Deletions cut 2 bases from V and 6 bases from J, with 18 bases between. The CDR3 runs 16 residues.

This chain uses TRBV6-6 with TRBJ1-1; 7 bases are a match to TRBD1. The CDR3 runs to 13 residues. Germline V gives CDR1 MNHNY, CDR2 SVGAGI (reference sequence). V gave up 6 bases and J gave up 1 base; unmatched junction bases: 2. CDR3 in DNA: TGTGCCAGCAGCCACAGGGGGAACACTGAAGCTTTCTTT. Protein product: CASSHRGNTEAFF.

This chain uses TRBV2 with TRBJ2-2; 9 bases are shared with TRBD1. The trim removed 8 bases at V and 4 bases at J, leaving 5 bases unmatched. This CDR3 region has 14 residues. Germline CDR1 SNHLY, CDR2 FYNNEI. The CDR3 loop is CASQGTGPTGELFF. CDR3 nucleotides: TGTGCCAGCCAGGGGACAGGGCCCACCGGGGAGCTGTTTTTT.

This clone was observed a few times. The V gene is TRBV30, the J gene TRBJ1-4; 7 nucleotides line up with TRBD1. Per the germline V gene, CDR1 is GTSNPN and CDR2 is SVGIG (reference sequence). J gave up 4 bases and V 5 bases, and 10 bases lay outside the gene matches. The CDR3 consists of 15 residues. The CDR3 loop reads CAWVGPGQSNEKLFF. DNA for the CDR3: TGTGCCTGGGTTGGACCGGGACAGAGTAATGAAAAACTGTTTTTT.

The chain joins TRBV7-6 to TRBJ2-3, with 12 bases lining up with TRBD2. The germline gives CDR1 SGHVS, CDR2 FNYEAQ. V was pared by 5 bases and J by 3 bases, with 6 bases of the junction left unmatched. The CDR3 sequence is 16 residues long. The CDR3 coding sequence is TGTGCCAGCAGCCTAACTAGCGGGGGGCGGACAGATACGCAGTATTTT. Its translation is CASSLTSGGRTDTQYF.

The rearrangement joins TRBV6-1 to TRBJ2-2; possible D gene TRBD1, 6 bases. Germline CDR1 MNHNS, CDR2 SASEGT. The CDR3 consists of 13 residues. Trimming cost V 9 bases and J 4 bases, with 12 bases left between them. The CDR3 DNA is TGTGCCAGTGCAACAGGGAGCACCGGGGAGCTGTTTTTT. This gives the protein CASATGSTGELFF.

The chain employs TRBV10-2 and TRBJ1-2; the match to TRBD1 covers 9 bases. The CDR3 covers 13 residues. From germline, CDR1 is WSHSY and CDR2 SAAADI. The V and J ends lost 7 bases and 2 bases, in that order; junction bases with no gene match: 2. Written as DNA, the CDR3 is TGCGCCAGCACACAGGGGGCGAACTATGGCTACACCTTC. Translation gives CASTQGANYGYTF.

The V call is TRBV6-2 or TRBV6-3, the J call TRBJ2-6; perhaps TRBD2 as D (6 bases). Trimming left V 5 bases short and J 0 bases short, with 11 bases between. Germline lookup yields CDR1 MNHEY and CDR2 SVGEGT. The CDR3 extends over 16 amino acids. CDR3 in DNA: TGTGCCAGCAGTCCCCCCGGGGGCTCTGGGGCCAACGTCCTGACTTTC. It encodes CASSPPGGSGANVLTF.

This clone has a handful of counts. DNA for the CDR3: TGTGCCAGAATCCCGAGGGGGGGAGACACAGATACGCAGTATTTT. Its translation: CARIPRGGDTDTQYF. This chain joins TRBV18 and TRBJ2-3, with a weak D call TRBD2 (7 bases). Germline CDR1 and CDR2: KGHSH and LQKENI. This CDR3 is 15 amino acids long. The ends were cut back, 9 bases at V and 2 bases at J, with 18 bases in the middle.

This clone was detected a few times. V usage is TRBV11-3 and J usage is TRBJ1-1; perhaps TRBD1 as D (5 bases). The CDR3 totals 12 residues. Trimming cost V 8 bases and J 5 bases, with 12 bases left between them. Germline CDR1 reads SGHNT; CDR2 reads YENEEA. In nucleotides, the CDR3 is TGTGCCAGCGGACACGGTGGGACTGAAGCTTTCTTT. Protein: CASGHGGTEAFF. Using reference TRBV11-3 and TRBJ1-1 for the parts outside the CDR3, the full variable domain is EAGVVQSPRYKIIEKKQPVAFWCNPISGHNTLYWYLQNLGQGPELLIRYENEEAVDDSQLPKDRFSAERLKGVDSTLKIQPAELGDSAVYLCASGHGGTEAFFGQGTRLTVV.

V is TRBV9 and J is TRBJ2-3; weak D call: TRBD2 (6 bases). The germline V gene has CDR1 SGDLS and CDR2 YYNGEE. Trimming took 0 bases from V and 5 from J, leaving 10 bases between them. CDR3 length: 14 residues. CDR3 DNA sequence: TGTGCCAGCAGCGTAGGATTAGCGGTAGATACGCAGTATTTT. Its translation: CASSVGLAVDTQYF.

V is TRBV19 and J is TRBJ2-7; unclear D gene. CDR1 is LNHDA and CDR2 is SQIVND in the germline V gene (reference sequence). The CDR3 loop spans 13 amino acids. The V end was cut by 0 bases, the J end by 4 bases, with 7 bases between. The chain's CDR3 is CASSIDTRYEQYF. CDR3 DNA sequence: TGTGCCAGTAGTATAGATACCAGGTACGAGCAGTACTTC.